This TCR beta chain was identified in a study of early T cells in non-severe SARS-CoV-2 infection. TCRdb recomputed calls from the 5' RACE reads with MiXCR, one row per CDR3 protein. Among approximately 84,000 distinct CDR3 sequences listed, 15% were seen once. Germline V gene sequence: CDR1 MNHEY, CDR2 SVGAGI. V trimming: 3 bases; J trimming: 1 base; junction bases outside the gene matches: 9. The CDR3 has 16 amino acids. Sample: whole blood. This clonotype was obtained from an adult who was a healthcare worker with PCR-confirmed SARS-CoV-2 infection or an uninfected control (not recorded which). The chain links TRBV6-5 to TRBJ2-7; 7 bases align to TRBD2. Here the CDR3 reads CASSYSIAGASYEQYF. The CDR3 nucleotides are TGTGCCAGCAGTTATTCCATCGCGGGAGCGTCCTACGAGCAGTACTTC.